This is a list of T cell receptor beta chains from one sample in a study of cytomegalovirus exposure and HLA in healthy donors. Sequencing was performed with immunoSEQ multiplex PCR; in TCRdb, only in-frame clones are kept and a portion is missing. Of around 130,000 clones listed, approximately 8.8% are singletons. Sequencing was done on a sample of PBMCs. The receptor set was obtained from a middle-aged man in good health and CMV-seronegative. Each CDR3 is given with its conserved first and last residue. Each record gives: J gene, V gene, clone size, D gene, CDR3 DNA, CDR3 protein. The D gene is left open where the match is weak. Rows give clone size only sometimes, using once, few, many, or a class for an expanded clone.

>TRBJ2-5|TRBV7-9|.|TRBD2
TGTGCCAGCAAGAGGATATATGACGGGGGGGGCCGAGAGACCCAGTACTTC
CASKRIYDGGGRETQYF
>TRBJ2-1|TRBV10-2|.|TRBD2
TGCGCCACCCGGGGACTAGCGGGACCCAATGAGCAGTTCTTC
CATRGLAGPNEQFF
>TRBJ2-7|TRBV7-6|few|TRBD2
TGTGCCAGCAGCCCGGGACTACCTTACGAGCAGTACTTC
CASSPGLPYEQYF
>TRBJ2-2|TRBV14|few|.
TGTGCCAGCAGCCCAGTTAACACCGGGGAGCTGTTTTTT
CASSPVNTGELFF
>TRBJ2-3|TRBV27|.|.
TGTGCCAGCAGTTTACCAGCGTCGGGAGCAGATACGCAGTATTTT
CASSLPASGADTQYF
>TRBJ2-7|TRBV14|.|.
TGTGCCAGCAGCCAAGGTAGCAGAGCACACGAGCAGTACTTC
CASSQGSRAHEQYF
>TRBJ1-2|TRBV10-3|.|.
TGTGCCACCGCGCCCGGGGGGGCTCGGTCGGAGGATGGCTACACCTTC
CATAPGGARSEDGYTF
>TRBJ1-1|TRBV5-1|few|TRBD1
TGCGCCAGCAGCCAGGGGGGACAGGGGATTCTGAACACTGAAGCTTTCTTT
CASSQGGQGILNTEAFF
>TRBJ1-1|TRBV11-2|few|.
TGTGCCAGCAGCTTAGACAGGGCGACTGAAGCTTTCTTT
CASSLDRATEAFF
>TRBJ1-1|TRBV5-1|few|.
TGCGCCAGCAGCCCAAGACTGGGAGAGAACACTGAAGCTTTCTTT
CASSPRLGENTEAFF
>TRBJ2-7|TRBV28|.|TRBD1
TGTGCCAGCACCCCTGGGGTAGGGACAGGGGATCCCTACGAGCAGTACTTC
CASTPGVGTGDPYEQYF
>TRBJ1-1|TRBV6-5|.|TRBD1
TGTGCCAGCAGTCGAGGGGGCTTGGGTGCTTTCTTT
CASSRGGLGAFF
>TRBJ2-2|TRBV10-3|.|.
TGTGCCATCAGTGAGTCATACGGGGCCGGGGAGCTGTTTTTT
CAISESYGAGELFF
>TRBJ2-1|TRBV27|.|TRBD2
TGTGCCAGCAGTTTAAGGACTAGCGGGTTTACCCAGACCTACAATGAGCAGTTCTTC
CASSLRTSGFTQTYNEQFF
>TRBJ2-3|TRBV9|few|TRBD2
TGTGCCAGCAGCGTAACTAGCGGGGGGCCAGAGGGTACAGATACGCAGTATTTT
CASSVTSGGPEGTDTQYF
>TRBJ1-2|TRBV6-5|.|.
TGTGCCAGCAGTTACTATGGACAGAACTATGGCTACACCTTC
CASSYYGQNYGYTF
>TRBJ2-7|TRBV7-9|.|TRBD1
TGTGCCAGCAGCTCCCCGGACAGGAGATCCTACGAGCAGTACTTC
CASSSPDRRSYEQYF
>TRBJ1-2|TRBV30|few|.
TGTGCCTGGAGTGTGGGACATCTTTATGGCTACACCTTC
CAWSVGHLYGYTF
>TRBJ2-1|TRBV4-2|.|TRBD2
TGTGCCAGCAGCTCAGGCCAGGCTAGCGGGGGGGATAGCTCCTACAATGAGCAGTTCTTC
CASSSGQASGGDSSYNEQFF
>TRBJ2-4|TRBV7-9|few|.
TGTGCCAGCAGCTTAGGGGGGCGCCAGTCATTCATTCAGTACTTC
CASSLGGRQSFIQYF
>TRBJ1-6|TRBV5-4|.|.
TGTGCCAGCAGCTTGACAGGGAACTATAATTCACCCCTCCACTTT
CASSLTGNYNSPLHF
>TRBJ1-3|TRBV6-4|few|TRBD1
TGTGCCAGCAGTGCCCCATTCGGACGACAGGGGAAGTTGGACACCATATATTTT
CASSAPFGRQGKLDTIYF
>TRBJ2-7|TRBV19|few|.
TGTGCCAGTAGTATAAAGGGAGACTACGAGCAGTACTTC
CASSIKGDYEQYF
>TRBJ1-6|TRBV5-1|.|TRBD1
TGCGCCAGCAGCTTGGGTTCGGGCAGGGGGTATTCACCCCTCCACTTT
CASSLGSGRGYSPLHF
>TRBJ1-2|TRBV5-1|.|TRBD1
TGCGCCAGCAGCGGTTCCGGGACAGGGGGCCTCTACACCTTC
CASSGSGTGGLYTF
>TRBJ2-5|TRBV28|.|TRBD2
TGTGCCAGCAGCGGACTAGCGGGGGAGGACGAGACCCAGTACTTC
CASSGLAGEDETQYF
>TRBJ2-3|TRBV5-1|.|TRBD2
TGCGCCAGCAGCTACGGACTAGCGGGGGAGGTAGATACGCAGTATTTT
CASSYGLAGEVDTQYF
>TRBJ2-7|TRBV6-1|few|TRBD1
TGTGCCAGCAGTGAACGTGGACAGGCTTCCTCCTACGAGCAGTACTTC
CASSERGQASSYEQYF
>TRBJ2-5|TRBV15|few|TRBD2
TGTGCCACCAGCAGAGATTGGGCCCTAGCGGGGGACCTCCAAGAGACCCAGTACTTC
CATSRDWALAGDLQETQYF
>TRBJ2-2|TRBV19|.|TRBD1
TGTGCCAGTAGGTCGATTGGACAGGGGGCGAACACCGGGGAGCTGTTTTTT
CASRSIGQGANTGELFF
>TRBJ1-1|TRBV15|.|.
TGTGCCACCAGCAGTCAGGATCCATACTACACTGAAGCTTTCTTT
CATSSQDPYYTEAFF
>TRBJ1-5|TRBV6-5|.|.
TGTGCCAGCAGTTCAGGGTTTTATCAGCCCCAGCATTTT
CASSSGFYQPQHF
>TRBJ1-6|TRBV6-5|.|.
TGTGCCAGCGGGGGGGGTAGAGGGTCACCCCTCCACTTT
CASGGGRGSPLHF
>TRBJ1-4|TRBV6-1|few|TRBD1
TGTGCCAGCAGAGATGTCCGGGACAGTAATGAAAAACTGTTTTTT
CASRDVRDSNEKLFF
>TRBJ2-5|TRBV6-5|.|TRBD2
TGTGCCAGCAGTTACCAGCGGGGGGGGCAAGAGACCCAGTACTTC
CASSYQRGGQETQYF
>TRBJ2-3|TRBV11-2|once|TRBD2
TGTGCCAGCAGCTTAGGACTAGCGGGGTTCGGAGATACGCAGTATTTT
CASSLGLAGFGDTQYF
>TRBJ1-5|TRBV19|few|.
TGTGCCAGTAGTATGTACAGCGACTACAATCAGCCCCAGCATTTT
CASSMYSDYNQPQHF
>TRBJ2-1|TRBV6-5|.|TRBD1
TGTGCCAGCAGTCCCGGGACAGGCCTTGAGCAGTTCTTC
CASSPGTGLEQFF
>TRBJ2-7|TRBV28|.|.
TGTGCCAGCGACGGATGGGAGAACGAGCAGTACTTC
CASDGWENEQYF
>TRBJ2-6|TRBV7-2|.|TRBD1
TGTGCCAGCAGCTCCCCCCGACAGGGGGCGCGGTCTGGGGCCAACGTCCTGACTTTC
CASSSPRQGARSGANVLTF
>TRBJ2-2|TRBV2|.|.
TGTGCCAGCAGTGAATCCAGAAACACCGGGGAGCTGTTTTTT
CASSESRNTGELFF
>TRBJ1-1|TRBV29-1|.|.
TGCAGCGTTGAAGGTCGGGGGGGTAGCACTGAAGCTTTCTTT
CSVEGRGGSTEAFF
>TRBJ1-1|TRBV18|few|.
TGTGCCAGCTCACCAGGCCAGGGGCTGAACACTGAAGCTTTCTTT
CASSPGQGLNTEAFF
>TRBJ2-7|TRBV7-9|few|.
TGTGCCAGTCGAGGGCTCGTTGCCCACGAGCAGTACTTC
CASRGLVAHEQYF
>TRBJ2-1|TRBV30|few|.
TGTGCCTGGAGGAAGGACAGTCCCTCCTACAATGAGCAGTTCTTC
CAWRKDSPSYNEQFF
>TRBJ2-1|TRBV9|.|TRBD2
TGTGCCAGCAGCGTAACTGGAGGAGCGGGGGACAATGAGCAGTTCTTC
CASSVTGGAGDNEQFF
>TRBJ2-4|TRBV13|few|.
TGTGCCAGCAGCCTTAGAACGGGACTGGACATTCAGTACTTC
CASSLRTGLDIQYF
>TRBJ2-7|TRBV13|few|TRBD2
TGTGCCAGCAGCATGGGACTAGCTGCCTACGAGCAGTACTTC
CASSMGLAAYEQYF
>TRBJ2-1|TRBV7-2|.|.
TGTGCCAGCAGCTTAATCGGGGGCTACAATGAGCAGTTCTTC
CASSLIGGYNEQFF
>TRBJ1-2|TRBV27|few|.
TGTGCCAGCAGTTTATGGGGGAGCAGGGGCCATGGCTACACCTTC
CASSLWGSRGHGYTF
>TRBJ1-2|TRBV28|.|.
TGTGCCAGTATTAACCAGGGAAAACCTCCTTATGGCTACACCTTC
CASINQGKPPYGYTF